The clone carrying this T cell receptor beta chain has at least ten counts. The antigen is undetermined. Orbital computed tomography, thyroid ultrasound, serum thyroxine and TRAb, and clinical symptoms together informed the diagnoses. These data are taken from a study of T cells in Graves' hyperthyroidism and ophthalmopathy. Study-wide results and limits: In the analysis, a 13 V-J model separated ophthalmopathy from stable hyperthyroidism. Also found in blood were most expanded thyroid clonotypes above 0.001.

Researchers amplified the TCR beta CDR3 regions from RNA transcripts. HTBI primers drove first-round RT-PCR of the TCR CDR3. MiXCR, run by TCRdb on the multiplex PCR reads, gives a single entry per CDR3 protein. The data show 500,000 to 650,000 distinct CDR3 sequences, approximately 49% seen once. The sequence came from an adult woman with Graves' disease, either hyperthyroidism or ophthalmopathy (not recorded which). The sample comprised peripheral blood or thyroid tissue (not recorded which).

CDR3 sequence: CAISEGTVGYEQYF. The DNA for the CDR3 is TGTGCCATCAGTGAGGGGACGGTGGGGTACGAGCAGTACTTC. V usage is TRBV10-3 and J usage is TRBJ2-7; D tentatively fits TRBD1 or TRBD2 (5 bases each). This CDR3 has 14 residues. Germline-derived CDR1 and CDR2 are ENHRY and SYGVKD. Trimming removed 2 bases at V and 4 bases at J, with 12 bases between.